This passage covers 32 T cell receptor beta chains from one sample sequenced in a study of CD8 T cells in ankylosing spondylitis. In TCRdb, the 5' RACE reads were re-called with MiXCR into one record per CDR3 protein. This table holds some 140,000 distinct CDR3 sequences, approximately 10% found once. The sequenced material came from blood, either unsorted or a sorted T cell fraction (not recorded which). These receptors were taken from a female donor with ankylosing spondylitis or in good health (not recorded which).

This clonotype was observed at least ten times. At one end, the junction sequence differs from germline, possibly due to a read error. This chain connects TRBV7-9 to TRBJ2-1, with D tentatively TRBD2 (6 bases). CDR1 and CDR2 (germline): SEHNR, FQNEAQ (reference sequence). This CDR3 spans 15 amino acids. DNA for the CDR3: TGTGCCAGCAGCTTACCCCACACTAGCTACCATGAGCAGTTCTTC. Amino acid sequence: CASSLPHTSYHEQFF.

In regard to this clonotype: Just one base apart from a much larger clone, this may be a read error. The rearrangement uses TRBV20-1 and TRBJ1-2; D perhaps matches TRBD1 (6 bases). The CDR3 sequence is 12 residues long. CDR1 is DFQATT and CDR2 is SNEGSKA in the germline V gene (reference sequence). The CDR3: CSVQTGQYGDTF. CDR3 in DNA: TGCAGTGTTCAAACAGGGCAATATGGCGACACCTTC.

For this clonotype: A much more abundant neighbour one base away suggests this may be a read error. The rearrangement uses TRBV4-2 and TRBJ2-1; 7 nucleotides match TRBD2. The CDR3 consists of 14 residues. After removal of 5 bases from V and 12 bases from J, the junction contained 13 bases not matched to a gene. The germline V gene encodes CDR1 LGHNA and CDR2 YNFKEQ. The CDR3 region is CASSFTLTSYGQFF. The DNA of the CDR3 is TGTGCCAGCAGCTTCACCCTGACTAGCTATGGGCAGTTCTTC.

The sample holds a few counts of this clonotype. The genes are TRBV15 and TRBJ2-2, with 9 bases aligning to TRBD1. The V segment lost 3 bases and the J segment 7 bases; nucleotides outside the gene matches: 15. Germline lookup yields CDR1 LNHNV and CDR2 YYDKDF (reference sequence). The CDR3 sequence is 18 residues long. As DNA, the CDR3 is TGTGCCACCAGCAGTCGGTGGTTAGGACAGGGGCAGGTCGGGGAGCTGTTTTTT. The encoded protein is CATSSRWLGQGQVGELFF.

This clonotype was seen repeatedly, ten times or more. This rearrangement joins TRBV5-1 to TRBJ2-1; 8 bases fit TRBD2. This CDR3 region has 15 residues. Germline loops: CDR1 SGHRS, CDR2 YFSETQ. Trimming took 4 bases from V and 5 from J; bases not matched to a gene: 8. Written as DNA, the CDR3 is TGCGCCAGCAGCCGCGGGACTAGAGTAGACAATGAGCAGTTCTTC. It codes for CASSRGTRVDNEQFF.

This clonotype showed up many times. This chain joins TRBV20-1 and TRBJ2-7, with D possibly matching TRBD1 (6 bases). The CDR3 totals 16 residues. With 5 bases removed from V and 9 bases from J, the gap between germline ends came to 29 bases. The germline gives CDR1 DFQATT, CDR2 SNEGSKA (reference sequence). The CDR3 DNA sequence: TGCAGTGCTCTACAGGGCCTTAGGACTTTCCGGACCACGCAGTACTTC. It is translated as CSALQGLRTFRTTQYF.

This clonotype occurred many times. The genes are TRBV20-1 and TRBJ2-7; the match to TRBD2 covers 11 bases. The junction had 14 bases not matched to a gene; V was cut back by 6 bases and J by 7 bases. From germline, CDR1 is DFQATT and CDR2 SNEGSKA (reference sequence). There are 15 residues in the CDR3. The chain's CDR3 is CSARLPASGRNEQYF. Written as DNA, the CDR3 is TGCAGTGCCCGCCTACCAGCTAGCGGGAGGAATGAGCAGTACTTC.

This clonotype has a count of ten or more. V gene TRBV29-1 combines with J gene TRBJ2-7; D not certain. Germline V gene data show CDR1 as SQVTM and CDR2 as ANQGSEA. The V end was cut by 7 bases, the J end by 6 bases, with 16 bases between. The CDR3 loop spans 12 amino acids. CDR3 bases: TGCAGCGCCAAGGCATATCAAGGCGAGCAGTACTTC. Translation gives CSAKAYQGEQYF.

In regard to this clonotype: No conserved phenylalanine or tryptophan is present at the end of the CDR3, so a read error is the likely explanation. V gene TRBV20-1 combines with J gene TRBJ2-7; 7 bases are shared with TRBD1. The CDR3 has 14 amino acids. Germline V gene data show CDR1 as DFQATT and CDR2 as SNEGSKA (reference sequence). CDR3 sequence (DNA): TGCAGAGCTAGAGTTGCCAGGGGGACCTACGAGCAGTACTCC. The encoded protein is CRARVARGTYEQYS.

This clonotype was seen ten or more times. The V call is TRBV20-1, the J call TRBJ2-5; weak D call: TRBD2 (6 bases). This CDR3 has 13 amino acids. Trimming stripped 0 bases from V and 5 bases from J, with 10 bases between. CDR1 is DFQATT, CDR2 SNEGSKA, per germline (reference sequence). CDR3 region: CSARDSGSETQYF. The CDR3 region has the DNA TGCAGTGCTAGAGATTCCGGGAGTGAGACCCAGTACTTC.

This clonotype has a single count. V is TRBV29-1 and J is TRBJ2-7; 7 bases fit TRBD1. V shed 5 bases and J 0 bases; nucleotides not matched to a gene: 10. CDR1 SQVTM and CDR2 ANQGSEA come from the germline V gene. This CDR3 contains 15 residues. CDR3 nucleotides: TGCAGCGTTAGTACTACAGGGGTGCACTCCTACGAGCAGTACTTC. Encoded protein: CSVSTTGVHSYEQYF.

This clonotype was observed at least ten times. The V call is TRBV10-3, the J call TRBJ2-7, with D perhaps assigned TRBD1 or TRBD2 (6 bases each). The CDR3 sequence is 15 residues long. Looked up from germline, CDR1 is ENHRY and CDR2 is SYGVKD. V was shortened by 0 bases and J by 3 bases, with 12 bases between the two germline ends. Here the CDR3 DNA reads TGTGCCATCAGTGAGTCGGGGGGCGCCGGCTACGAGCAGTACTTC. Translating it yields CAISESGGAGYEQYF.

Ten or more counts support this clonotype. The V call is TRBV20-1, the J call TRBJ2-7; 7 positions match TRBD1. The V segment lost 6 bases and the J segment 0 bases; nucleotides outside the gene matches: 5. The CDR3 covers 13 residues. Germline V gives CDR1 DFQATT, CDR2 SNEGSKA (reference sequence). The CDR3 spells CSATQGSSYEQYF. CDR3 DNA: TGCAGTGCAACACAGGGGAGCTCCTACGAGCAGTACTTC.

The table lists this clonotype with many counts. The J gene is TRBJ1-1, the V gene TRBV7-9, with D hard to call. Per the germline V gene, CDR1 is SEHNR and CDR2 is FQNEAQ (reference sequence). The V end was cut by 0 bases, the J end by 1 base, with 6 bases between. The CDR3 is made up of 14 amino acids. CDR3 sequence reads: CASSLAAPNTEAFF. In nucleotides, the CDR3 is TGTGCCAGCAGCTTAGCCGCACCGAACACTGAAGCTTTCTTT.

This clonotype was detected ten times or more. The rearrangement uses TRBV28 and TRBJ1-1; 10 bases line up with TRBD1. The trim removed 5 bases at V and 5 bases at J, leaving 14 bases unmatched. This CDR3 comprises 17 residues. In germline, CDR1 is MDHEN, CDR2 SYDVKM. CDR3: CASSPNWDRGLGTEAFF. CDR3 DNA sequence: TGTGCCAGCAGTCCCAACTGGGACAGGGGTCTGGGAACTGAAGCTTTCTTT.

This clonotype was seen a handful of times. The chain uses TRBV20-1 and TRBJ2-7; weak D call: TRBD1 (5 bases). CDR3 size: 14 residues. CDR1 and CDR2 (germline): DFQATT, SNEGSKA (reference sequence). V lost 0 bases and J 0 bases, leaving 9 bases between the germline ends. CDR3: CSARDPQGSYEQYF. Here the CDR3 DNA reads TGCAGTGCTAGAGATCCCCAGGGCTCCTACGAGCAGTACTTC.

In this sample, this clonotype turned up many times. As DNA, the CDR3 is TGCGCCAGCAGCTTAGACGGTGTTATTCGAGATGGCTACACCTTC. Its protein product is CASSLDGVIRDGYTF. The rearrangement links TRBV5-1 to TRBJ1-2, with D unresolved. The V gene's germline CDR1 is SGHRS and CDR2 YFSETQ. The CDR3 runs to 15 residues. Trimming pared 2 bases from V and 6 bases from J, leaving 17 bases between.

This clonotype has ten or more counts. The chain links TRBV7-2 to TRBJ2-7; possible D gene TRBD1, 5 bases. The germline V gene encodes CDR1 SGHTA and CDR2 FQGNSA. V was trimmed by 0 bases and J by 12 bases, leaving 15 bases between them. CDR3 size: 13 residues. The CDR3: CASSLAGASGWYF. CDR3 bases: TGTGCCAGCAGCTTAGCTGGGGCGTCAGGGTGGTACTTC.

This clonotype has more than one count but fewer than ten. V usage is TRBV30 and J usage is TRBJ2-7; 8 bases line up with TRBD2. The ends lost 0 bases at V and 6 bases at J; junction bases unmatched: 7. The CDR3 contains 14 residues. CDR1 is GTSNPN, CDR2 SVGIG, per germline (reference sequence). CDR3 protein: CAWSVLGTRGEQYF. The DNA for the CDR3 is TGTGCCTGGAGTGTACTGGGGACTAGAGGCGAGCAGTACTTC.

This clonotype was seen ten or more times. The chain links TRBV7-2 to TRBJ2-1, with 9 bases matching TRBD2. This CDR3 is built from 15 residues. Germline CDR1 and CDR2: SGHTA and FQGNSA. V lost 4 bases, J lost 6 bases, and 7 bases stayed unmatched. CDR3 nucleotides: TGTGCCAGCAGCTCAATACATAGCGGGAGCAATGAGCAGTTCTTC. Protein product: CASSSIHSGSNEQFF.

This clonotype was seen many times. The genes are TRBV20-1 and TRBJ2-1; TRBD2 matches 8 bases. Trimming removed 3 bases from V and 9 bases from J; junction bases left unmatched: 7. CDR1 DFQATT and CDR2 SNEGSKA come from the germline V gene (reference sequence). The CDR3 totals 13 residues. Here the CDR3 DNA reads TGCAGTGCTAGCCTTAGCGGGAACGGTGAGCAGTTCTTC. Amino acid sequence: CSASLSGNGEQFF.

This clonotype was observed many times. The J gene is TRBJ2-3, the V gene TRBV20-1; D remains unclear. Between the trimmed V and J ends, which lost 4 bases and 2 bases, there was a span of 10 bases. In germline, CDR1 is DFQATT, CDR2 SNEGSKA (reference sequence). CDR3 length: 13 amino acids. The CDR3 protein is CSATDEDTDTQYF. CDR3 bases: TGCAGTGCTACGGACGAGGACACAGATACGCAGTATTTT.

The gene calls are TRBV21-1 and TRBJ2-7; TRBD1, the table's D call, was not compared with the DNA. TRBV21-1 is a known pseudogene. The CDR3 length is 16 residues. The CDR3 spells CASSARKTGMGYEQYF. The CDR3 DNA is TGTGCCAGCAGCGCCCGCAAGACAGGGATGGGTTACGAGCAGTACTTC.

This clonotype was detected many times. The CDR3 nucleotides read TGCAGTGCTAGATTTCGGGTAAATCAGCCCCAGCATTTT. It yields the protein CSARFRVNQPQHF. The chain links TRBV20-1 to TRBJ1-5; D is undetermined. V dropped 2 bases and J dropped 4 bases, with 9 bases sitting between them. This CDR3 region has 13 residues. Looked up from germline, CDR1 is DFQATT and CDR2 is SNEGSKA (reference sequence).

This clonotype came up many times. This sequence joins TRBV5-5 and TRBJ1-2; no definite D call. Germline CDR1 SGHKS, CDR2 YYEKEE (reference sequence). Between the trimmed V and J ends, which lost 0 bases and 4 bases, there was a span of 10 bases. The CDR3 contains 14 residues. The CDR3 DNA is TGTGCCAGCAGCTTGGCCGGGCTTCTCTATGGCTACACCTTC. Its translation is CASSLAGLLYGYTF.

This clonotype occurred many times. The rearrangement uses TRBV4-1 and TRBJ1-1; D perhaps matches TRBD1 (5 bases). Germline V gives CDR1 MGHRA, CDR2 YSYEKL. The CDR3 is 15 amino acids. The V end was cut by 1 base, the J end by 5 bases, with 14 bases between. CDR3 region: CASSQVLGVGTEAFF. In DNA form, the CDR3 reads TGCGCCAGCAGCCAAGTTTTGGGGGTTGGGACTGAAGCTTTCTTT.

This clonotype was seen repeatedly, ten times or more. This chain joins TRBV20-1 and TRBJ1-5, with 8 bases fitting TRBD1. Per the germline V gene, CDR1 is DFQATT and CDR2 is SNEGSKA (reference sequence). V shed 2 bases and J 7 bases; nucleotides not matched to a gene: 7. CDR3 size: 14 residues. The CDR3 bases are TGCAGTGCTAGACAGGGGGCGGATCTCCAGCCCCAGCATTTT. As protein: CSARQGADLQPQHF.

V gene TRBV6-5 combines with J gene TRBJ2-7; 9 bases fit TRBD1. CDR1 is MNHEY and CDR2 is SVGAGI in the germline V gene. The V gene end was trimmed by 2 bases and the J gene end by 3 bases; junction bases not matched to a gene: 8. There are 16 residues in the CDR3. This CDR3 reads CASSYQGTGIFYEQYF. CDR3 sequence (DNA): TGTGCCAGCAGTTACCAGGGGACAGGGATCTTCTACGAGCAGTACTTC.

The sample holds many counts of this clonotype. The chain links TRBV4-2 to TRBJ2-3; D gene unclear. Germline V gene lookup returns CDR1 LGHNA and CDR2 YNFKEQ. Trimming removed 1 base from V and 2 bases from J, with 10 bases in between. The CDR3 runs 15 residues. CDR3 sequence (DNA): TGTGCCAGCAGCCAAGCCGACGGGCTCACAGATACGCAGTATTTT. It translates to CASSQADGLTDTQYF.

This clonotype was seen repeatedly, ten times or more. The chain employs TRBV20-1 and TRBJ1-1; 10 bases are a match to TRBD1. The germline V gene has CDR1 DFQATT and CDR2 SNEGSKA (reference sequence). This CDR3 is 16 amino acids long. J gave up 7 bases and V 0 bases, and 11 bases lay outside the gene matches. The DNA for the CDR3 is TGCAGTGCTAGAGATTGGGAAGAGACAGGGGGCGATGAAGCTTTCTTT. Its translation: CSARDWEETGGDEAFF.

J is TRBJ1-1 and V is TRBV18; weak D call: TRBD1 (5 bases). Trimming took 6 bases from V and 1 from J, leaving 9 bases between them. The length of the CDR3 is 13 residues. Germline V gives CDR1 KGHSH, CDR2 LQKENI. The CDR3 reads CASSGGSNTEAFF. CDR3 DNA sequence: TGTGCCAGCTCCGGGGGATCGAACACTGAAGCTTTCTTT.

This clonotype was counted only a few times. The chain couples TRBV12-3 or TRBV12-4 to TRBJ2-7, with D perhaps matching TRBD1 (6 bases). The CDR3 runs to 13 residues. The V and J ends lost 6 bases and 2 bases respectively, with 11 bases between them. The CDR3 sequence: CASSRDTPYEQYF. In DNA form, the CDR3 reads TGTGCCAGCAGCCGGGACACCCCCTACGAGCAGTACTTC.